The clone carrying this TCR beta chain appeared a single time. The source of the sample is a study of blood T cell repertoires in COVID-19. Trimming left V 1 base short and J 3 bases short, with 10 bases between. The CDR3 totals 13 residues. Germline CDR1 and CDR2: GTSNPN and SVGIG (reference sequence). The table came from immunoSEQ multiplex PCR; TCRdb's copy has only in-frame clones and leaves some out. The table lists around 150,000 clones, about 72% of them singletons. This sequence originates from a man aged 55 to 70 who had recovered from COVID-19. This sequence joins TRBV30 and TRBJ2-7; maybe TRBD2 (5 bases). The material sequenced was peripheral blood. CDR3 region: CAWSAERNYEQYF. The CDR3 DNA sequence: TGTGCCTGGAGTGCAGAGCGGAACTACGAGCAGTACTTC.